This T cell receptor beta chain comes out of a study of Ad26.COV2.S vaccination and SARS-CoV-2 variants. Overall study: A participant enrolled in the COV1001 Ad26.COV2.S trial arm provided the sample. Recipients of Ad26.COV2.S got it intramuscularly, once or twice 56 days apart. Regarding the study as a whole: Non-spike TCR breadth showed similarity between vaccine and placebo recipients.

On this clone itself: Antigen specificity is unknown.

Treatment described: roughly 20 received Ad26.COV2.S at low or high dose, single or two shots; roughly five received placebo; per-sample allocation not given. Each sample was drawn 63 days after the first injection (of vaccine or placebo). Profiled with immunoSEQ multiplex PCR; TCRdb holds only in-frame clones, not every one. This sample carries about 320,000 clones, just over 85% of them seen once, and the ten largest clones take 1.5% to 2.5%. The TCR comes from a person aged 18-60 years who received the Ad26.COV2.S COVID-19 vaccine or a placebo. This specimen was peripheral blood, taken in a trial of Ad26.COV2.S vaccine versus placebo.

CDR3 amino acids: CASSVVERYTF. The DNA for the CDR3 is TGTGCCAGTAGTGTGGTGGAAAGATACACCTTC. The rearrangement uses TRBV19 and TRBJ1-2; D uncertain. Germline V gene sequence: CDR1 LNHDA, CDR2 SQIVND (reference sequence). Trimming cost V 5 bases and J 11 bases, with 12 bases left between them. The CDR3 sequence is 11 residues long.